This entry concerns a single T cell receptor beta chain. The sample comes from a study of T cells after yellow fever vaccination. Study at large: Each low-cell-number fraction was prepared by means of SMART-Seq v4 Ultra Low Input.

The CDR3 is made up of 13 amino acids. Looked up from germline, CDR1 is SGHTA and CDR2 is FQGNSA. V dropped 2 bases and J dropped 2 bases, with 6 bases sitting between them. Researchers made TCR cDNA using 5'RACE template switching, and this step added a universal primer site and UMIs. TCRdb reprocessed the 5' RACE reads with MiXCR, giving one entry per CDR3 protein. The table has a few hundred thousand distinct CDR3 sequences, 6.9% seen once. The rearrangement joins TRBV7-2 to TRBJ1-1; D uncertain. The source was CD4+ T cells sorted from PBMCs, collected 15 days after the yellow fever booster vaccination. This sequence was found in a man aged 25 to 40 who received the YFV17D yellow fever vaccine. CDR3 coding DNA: TGTGCCAGCAGCTTAAAGAGCAACACTGAAGCTTTCTTT. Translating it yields CASSLKSNTEAFF.